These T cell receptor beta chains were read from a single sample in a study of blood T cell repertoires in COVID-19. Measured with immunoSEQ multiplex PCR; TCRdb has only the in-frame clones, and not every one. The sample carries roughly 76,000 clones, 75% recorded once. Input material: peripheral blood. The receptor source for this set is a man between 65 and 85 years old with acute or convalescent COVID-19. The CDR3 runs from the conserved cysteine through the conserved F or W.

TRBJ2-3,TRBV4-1,CASSQVEDRGTDTQYF
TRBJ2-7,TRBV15,CATSRPSPGTLYEQYF
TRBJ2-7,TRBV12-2,CASRFHWRDPLEQYF
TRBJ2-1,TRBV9,CASSIRDRGTYNEQFF
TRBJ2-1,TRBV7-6,CASSLGTGLTGTSRDEQFF
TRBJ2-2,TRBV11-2,CASSLGTGNTGELFF
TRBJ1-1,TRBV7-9,CASSLSGEVAFF
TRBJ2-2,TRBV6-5,CASSYSGGGTGELFF
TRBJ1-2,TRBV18,CASSPGENYYGYTF
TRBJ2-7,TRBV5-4,CASSHPGDSYEQYF
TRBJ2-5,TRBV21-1,CASSSRRGERGETQYF
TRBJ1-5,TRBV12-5,CASQGQPNQPQHF
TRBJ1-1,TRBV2,CASIPEKAGTEAFF
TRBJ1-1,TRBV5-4,CASSPGQGAPATEAFF
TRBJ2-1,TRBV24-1,CATSPGYSHEQFF
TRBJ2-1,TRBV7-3,CASSPNLGLATQGDEQFF
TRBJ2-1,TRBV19,CASSDRGLNNEQFF
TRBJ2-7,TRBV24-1,CATQDSYEQYF
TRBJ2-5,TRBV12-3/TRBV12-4,CASSFVAETQYF
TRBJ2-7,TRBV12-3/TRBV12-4,CASSILRGYEQYF
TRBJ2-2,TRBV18,CASSPRGGTGLTGELFF
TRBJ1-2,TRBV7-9,CASTGTANYGYTF
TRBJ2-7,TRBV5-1,CASSAGLAISSYEQYF
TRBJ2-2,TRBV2,CASSEYLTNTGELFF
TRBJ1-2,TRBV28,CASSSAGSTNYGYTF
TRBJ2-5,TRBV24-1,CATSDQRETQYF
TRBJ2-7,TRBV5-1,CASSPRGQVTYEQYF
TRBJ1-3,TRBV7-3,CASSTSDRVGNTIYF
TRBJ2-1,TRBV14,CASSQEWRARYNEQFF
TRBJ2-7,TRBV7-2,CASSPEGTSRTYEQYF
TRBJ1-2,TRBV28,CASSPGPGQAYGYTF
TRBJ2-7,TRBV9,CASSVAGGPYEQYF